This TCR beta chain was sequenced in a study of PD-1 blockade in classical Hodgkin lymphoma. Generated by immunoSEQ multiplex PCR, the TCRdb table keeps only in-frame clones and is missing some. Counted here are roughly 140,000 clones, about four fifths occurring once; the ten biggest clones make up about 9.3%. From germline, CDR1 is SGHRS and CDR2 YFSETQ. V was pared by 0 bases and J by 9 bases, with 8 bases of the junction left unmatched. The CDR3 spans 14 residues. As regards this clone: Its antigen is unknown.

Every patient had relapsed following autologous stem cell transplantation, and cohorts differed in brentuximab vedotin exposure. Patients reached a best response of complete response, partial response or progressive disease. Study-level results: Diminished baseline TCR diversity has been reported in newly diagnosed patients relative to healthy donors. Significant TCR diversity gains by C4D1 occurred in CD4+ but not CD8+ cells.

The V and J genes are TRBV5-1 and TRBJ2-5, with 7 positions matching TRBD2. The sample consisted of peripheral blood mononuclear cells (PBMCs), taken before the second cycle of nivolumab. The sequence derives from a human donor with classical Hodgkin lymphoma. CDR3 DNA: TGCGCCAGCAGCTTGGATGGGGAGGCGGGGGCCCAGTACTTC. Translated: CASSLDGEAGAQYF.